This T cell receptor (beta chain) originates from a study of T cell repertoires in cytomegalovirus infection. As for the study in general: Both CMV infection and a matching HLA type were indicated by public TCR beta signatures.

TCRdb re-analysed the reads in MiXCR, keeping a single row per CDR3 protein. The table shows 55,000 to 70,000 distinct CDR3 sequences, with about 23% occurring only once. Germline lookup yields CDR1 SNHLY and CDR2 FYNNEI. The CDR3 is 13 amino acids. V gave up 3 bases and J gave up 5 bases; unmatched junction bases: 3. Only a few counts were recorded for this clonotype. Its matching antigen is unknown. The study's findings and limits: Ex vivo responses were dominated by HLA-C-restricted CMV-specific TCR beta clonotypes. CMV carriers having the relevant HLA were flagged by cumulative public TCR beta family frequency.

The receptor comes from a human donor in good health (CMV status not recorded). Some clones in this sample may be carry-over from other donors' samples. The rearrangement joins TRBV2 to TRBJ2-7; 8 bases map to TRBD2. Sequencing used PBMCs, sequenced either directly or after in vitro stimulation (not recorded which). CDR3 region: CASSEAGGNEQYF. CDR3 DNA sequence: TGTGCCAGCAGTGAGGCGGGAGGTAACGAGCAGTACTTC.